This record looks at one TCR beta chain sequence and its context. The target antigen is unknown. This specimen belongs to a study of CD8 T cells in ankylosing spondylitis. In making TCR beta libraries, quantitative 5'-RACE with molecular barcodes was used. One entry per CDR3 protein results from TCRdb running MiXCR on the 5' RACE reads. The table has 400,000 or so distinct CDR3 sequences, roughly a quarter seen once. This CDR3 comprises 14 residues. Trimming pared 8 bases from V and 3 bases from J, leaving 13 bases between. Germline V gene data show CDR1 as MGHDK and CDR2 as SYGVNS. Study-wide points: What appeared characteristic of ankylosing spondylitis blood was a TCR beta motif of 7 or 8 highly homologous variants. Reportedly, disease-linked clones are significantly enriched in ankylosing spondylitis patients' matched synovial fluid.

This TCR came from a male donor with ankylosing spondylitis. Specimen: blood, either unsorted or a sorted T cell fraction (not recorded which). V is TRBV25-1 and J is TRBJ2-2, with D possibly matching TRBD2 (6 bases). This CDR3 reads CASGPGLYTGELFF. DNA for the CDR3: TGTGCCAGCGGACCGGGACTTTACACCGGGGAGCTGTTTTTT.